The sequence of this TCR beta chain was determined in a study of blood T cell repertoires in COVID-19. Overall study context: The origin of the acute and convalescent COVID-19 samples was the United States, Italy and Spain. Sources were T cells, B-cell-depleted T cells, or PBMCs; the material itself was cDNA or gDNA.

Original data processing: The assay estimated nucleated cells by amplifying reference gene primers. Assay used: immunoSEQ multiplex PCR; TCRdb lists only in-frame clones, some missing. V and J calls plus clone size are reproduced from that table; the DNA served to infer D and trimming. Among roughly 260,000 clones, roughly nine tenths were seen once, and the ten largest hold 4%. The CDR3 has 14 residues. Trimming stripped 0 bases from V and 2 bases from J, with 8 bases between. Germline V CDR1 and CDR2: SGDLS, YYNGEE. This chain uses TRBV9 with TRBJ1-1; D gene unclear. This TCR was recovered from a man in his sixties who had recovered from COVID-19. The sequenced sample consisted of peripheral blood. As DNA, the CDR3 is TGTGCCAGCAGCGTAGCTCAGGCAAACACTGAAGCTTTCTTT. Its protein is CASSVAQANTEAFF.